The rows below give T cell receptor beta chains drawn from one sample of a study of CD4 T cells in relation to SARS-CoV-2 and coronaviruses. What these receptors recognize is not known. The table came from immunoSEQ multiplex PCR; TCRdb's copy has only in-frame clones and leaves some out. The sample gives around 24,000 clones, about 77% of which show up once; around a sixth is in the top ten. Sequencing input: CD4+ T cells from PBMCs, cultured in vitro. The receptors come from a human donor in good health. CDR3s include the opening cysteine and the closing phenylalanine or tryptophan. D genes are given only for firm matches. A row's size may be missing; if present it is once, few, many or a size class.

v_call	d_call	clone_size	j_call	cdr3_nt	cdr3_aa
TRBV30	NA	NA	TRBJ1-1	TGTGCCTGGGAGACAGAATGGAACACTGAAGCTTTCTTT	CAWETEWNTEAFF
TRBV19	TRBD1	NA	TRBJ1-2	TGTGCCAGTACCCCGAACTCGGACAGGTCGAACTATGGCTACACCTTC	CASTPNSDRSNYGYTF
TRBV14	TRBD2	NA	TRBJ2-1	TGTGCCAGCAGCCAAGCTCTAAGCGGGATTGGGCAGTTCTTC	CASSQALSGIGQFF
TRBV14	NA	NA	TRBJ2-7	TGTGCCAGCAGCCCCGTCGGCGGGGACGAGCAGTACTTC	CASSPVGGDEQYF
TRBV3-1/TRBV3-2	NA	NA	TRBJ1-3	TGTGCCAGCAGCCAAGATCTAGCCGGAAACACCATATATTTT	CASSQDLAGNTIYF
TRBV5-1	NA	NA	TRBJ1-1	TGCGCCAGCAAAACCCGACAGACGTATACTGAAGCTTTCTTT	CASKTRQTYTEAFF
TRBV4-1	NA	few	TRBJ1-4	TGCGCCAGCAGCCGCACCGGGACACCTAATGAAAAACTGTTTTTT	CASSRTGTPNEKLFF
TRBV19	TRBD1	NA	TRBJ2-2	TGTGCCAGTAGTACCAGGACAGGCACCACCGGGGAGCTGTTTTTT	CASSTRTGTTGELFF
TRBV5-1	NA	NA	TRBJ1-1	TGCGCCAGCAGCTTGCTCCGTCAGGGAGGGAACACTGAAGCTTTCTTT	CASSLLRQGGNTEAFF
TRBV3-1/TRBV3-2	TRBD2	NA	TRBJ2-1	TGTGCCAGCACCCCGGGAGGCCGGGGGAGCTCCTACAATGAGCAGTTCTTC	CASTPGGRGSSYNEQFF
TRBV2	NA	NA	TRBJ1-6	TGTGCCAGCAACAAGGTAGACTCACCCCTCCACTTT	CASNKVDSPLHF
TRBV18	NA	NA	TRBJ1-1	TGTGCCAGCTCACCAGCTTCCGGGGCTTTCTTT	CASSPASGAFF
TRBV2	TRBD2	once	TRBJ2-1	TGTGCCAGGTGGGGAGCGGGAGCTACATACAATGAGCAGTTCTTC	CARWGAGATYNEQFF
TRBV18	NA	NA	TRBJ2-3	TGTGCCAGCTCACCGGCTACGGACTCCACAGATACGCAGTATTTT	CASSPATDSTDTQYF
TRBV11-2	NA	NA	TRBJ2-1	TGTGCCAGCAAGGGGGGTCATGGGGGAGGTCTGAATGAGCAGTTCTTC	CASKGGHGGGLNEQFF
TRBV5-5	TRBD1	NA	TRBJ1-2	TGTGCCAGCAGCTTTGGGACAGACAACTATGGCTACACCTTC	CASSFGTDNYGYTF
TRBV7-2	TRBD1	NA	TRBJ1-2	TGTGCCAGCAGCTCGGGCAACAGGGGCGGTTATGGCTACACCTTC	CASSSGNRGGYGYTF
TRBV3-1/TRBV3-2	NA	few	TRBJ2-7	TGTGCCAGCAGCCAAGATCCCCAGAGGGCACCACCCTACGAGCAGTACTTC	CASSQDPQRAPPYEQYF
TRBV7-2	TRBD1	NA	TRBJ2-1	TGTGCCAGCAGCTTAGGGGGCACCGGGACAGGGGCATTGAGTGAGCAGTTCTTC	CASSLGGTGTGALSEQFF
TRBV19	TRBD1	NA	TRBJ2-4	TGTGCCAGTAGTGAGGGGGCGGACATTCAGTACTTC	CASSEGADIQYF
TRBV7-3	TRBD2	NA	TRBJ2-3	TGTGCCAGCAGCTTAACGGGCGGGAGGGTAGGAGATACGCAGTATTTT	CASSLTGGRVGDTQYF
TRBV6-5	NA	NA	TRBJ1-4	TGTGCCAGCATACGCGACCACGGTAATGAAAAACTGTTTTTT	CASIRDHGNEKLFF
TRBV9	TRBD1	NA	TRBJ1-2	TGTGCCAGCAGCGTGCAGGGGGCTAACTATGGCTACACCTTC	CASSVQGANYGYTF
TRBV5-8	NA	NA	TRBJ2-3	TGTGCCAGCAGCCCCAGGGGAGATACGCAGTATTTT	CASSPRGDTQYF
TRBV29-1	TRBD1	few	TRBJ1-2	TGCAGCGTTGGAGGACAGGGGGATCACTATGGCTACACCTTC	CSVGGQGDHYGYTF
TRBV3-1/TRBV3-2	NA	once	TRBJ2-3	TGTGCCAGCAGCCAAGGGGGGGGCACAGATACGCAGTATTTT	CASSQGGGTDTQYF
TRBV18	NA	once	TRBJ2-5	TGTGCCAGCTCACCCTCCCCAACCCAGTACTTC	CASSPSPTQYF
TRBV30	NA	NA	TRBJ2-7	TGTGCCTGGAGTGCATTGTACGAGCAGTACTTC	CAWSALYEQYF
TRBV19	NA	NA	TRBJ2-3	TGTGCCAGTAGTATACCGCAGGGTGCAGATACGCAGTATTTT	CASSIPQGADTQYF